Detailed here is one T cell receptor beta chain. Its target is unknown. V shed 0 bases and J 2 bases; nucleotides not matched to a gene: 6. CDR1 is LGHNA and CDR2 is YNFKEQ in the germline V gene. CDR3 length equals 17 residues. This sample stems from a study of cytomegalovirus exposure and HLA in healthy donors. The study, taken as a whole, reports: Later, an analysis found that common viral pathogens appeared to be linked with several of the most significant clusters.

The PCR had 60 Vbeta and 13 Jbeta primers. Profiled with immunoSEQ multiplex PCR; TCRdb holds only in-frame clones, not every one. This repertoire comprises around 130,000 clones; its ten largest clones make up just under 2%. The receptor comes from a woman aged 55 to 70 in good health and CMV-seronegative. The chain recombines TRBV4-2 with TRBJ2-3, with 9 bases matching TRBD2. The sequencing input was PBMCs. CDR3 amino acids: CASSQDSSGGHTDTQYF. The CDR3 DNA reads TGTGCCAGCAGCCAAGATTCGAGCGGGGGGCACACAGATACGCAGTATTTT.